Listed below are T cell receptor beta chains from one sample, sequenced in a study of CD8 T cells in Susac syndrome. A single record per CDR3 protein comes from TCRdb applying MiXCR to the immunoSEQ multiplex PCR reads. The sample yields approximately 120,000 distinct CDR3 sequences, 85% to 95% seen once. Input material: CD8+ T cells from PBMCs. These receptor sequences come from a human donor in good health. Each CDR3 is given with its conserved first and last residue. D genes are given only for firm matches. Not every row has a clone size; where given, it reads once, few, many or a size class.

V: TRBV27; D: -; size: -; J: TRBJ2-7; DNA: TGTGCCAGCAGTTTGGCGGGGAACGGGGAGCAGTACTTC; CDR3: CASSLAGNGEQYF
V: TRBV7-2; D: TRBD2; size: -; J: TRBJ2-3; DNA: TGTGCCAGCAGTCTAGCGGGAGGTTCAGATACGCAGTATTTT; CDR3: CASSLAGGSDTQYF
V: TRBV20-1; D: -; size: -; J: TRBJ1-1; DNA: TGCAGTGCTACTCGGGACGGTGGGGTCACTGAAGCTTTCTTT; CDR3: CSATRDGGVTEAFF
V: TRBV7-2; D: TRBD1; size: -; J: TRBJ2-1; DNA: TGTGCCAGCAGCCGCGATGGACAGGTAACACGGGATGAGCAGTTCTTC; CDR3: CASSRDGQVTRDEQFF
V: TRBV11-2; D: -; size: -; J: TRBJ1-1; DNA: TGTGCCAGCAGCCCCCCTCGAAGGGAGTCTGAAGCTTTCTTT; CDR3: CASSPPRRESEAFF
V: TRBV5-8; D: -; size: -; J: TRBJ2-7; DNA: TGTGCCAGCAGCTTGAGTGCGAGAGAGCAGTACTTC; CDR3: CASSLSAREQYF
V: TRBV20-1; D: -; size: once; J: TRBJ1-2; DNA: TGCAGTGTCCCTGTAAGACAGGAGAACTATGGCTACACCTTC; CDR3: CSVPVRQENYGYTF
V: TRBV29-1; D: -; size: -; J: TRBJ1-2; DNA: TGCAGCGTTGTGGCGGGGAAGGATGGCTACACCTTC; CDR3: CSVVAGKDGYTF
V: TRBV13; D: TRBD1; size: -; J: TRBJ2-7; DNA: TGTGCCAGCAGCTTCCGGGGACAGGAGTACTCCTACGAGCAGTACTTC; CDR3: CASSFRGQEYSYEQYF
V: TRBV6-6; D: -; size: few; J: TRBJ1-5; DNA: TGTGCCAGCAGGCAGACGGCAGGTGGGGGGTTTCAGCCCCAGCATTTT; CDR3: CASRQTAGGGFQPQHF
V: TRBV7-2; D: -; size: -; J: TRBJ1-3; DNA: TGTGCCAGCAGAATTAACTCTGGAAACACCATATATTTT; CDR3: CASRINSGNTIYF
V: TRBV11-1; D: -; size: -; J: TRBJ2-2; DNA: TGTGCCAGCAGCTTAGTAGGGGTCGGGGAGCTGTTTTTT; CDR3: CASSLVGVGELFF
V: TRBV11-2; D: TRBD2; size: -; J: TRBJ2-3; DNA: TGTGCCAGCAGCGGCCGGGGACTAGCGGGGCGGGATACGCAGTATTTT; CDR3: CASSGRGLAGRDTQYF
V: TRBV7-8; D: -; size: -; J: TRBJ2-3; DNA: TGTGCCAGCAGCTCGGGACCCGGCACAGATACGCAGTATTTT; CDR3: CASSSGPGTDTQYF
V: TRBV10-3; D: -; size: -; J: TRBJ2-5; DNA: TGTGCCATCAGTGAGTGGTCAGAGGAAGAGACCCAGTACTTC; CDR3: CAISEWSEEETQYF
V: TRBV3-1; D: -; size: -; J: TRBJ1-5; DNA: TGTGCCAGCAGCCAAAAGGATAGTGCGCCCCAGCATTTT; CDR3: CASSQKDSAPQHF
V: TRBV25-1; D: -; size: -; J: TRBJ2-1; DNA: TGTGCCAGCATTGGCGGGATCAATGAGCAGTTCTTC; CDR3: CASIGGINEQFF
V: TRBV20-1; D: -; size: -; J: TRBJ2-6; DNA: TGCAGTGCTAGAGGGGATTTAAGCCCTGGGGCCAACGTCCTGACTTTC; CDR3: CSARGDLSPGANVLTF
V: TRBV29-1; D: -; size: -; J: TRBJ2-1; DNA: TGCAGCGTCCACAACCGAAATGAGCAGTTCTTC; CDR3: CSVHNRNEQFF
V: TRBV6-5; D: TRBD2; size: -; J: TRBJ2-2; DNA: TGTGCCAGCGCCGGGACTAGTATCACCGGGGAGCTGTTTTTT; CDR3: CASAGTSITGELFF
V: TRBV2; D: -; size: once; J: TRBJ1-6; DNA: TGTGCCAGGCGGGAGCCAGGTTCACCCCTCCACTTT; CDR3: CARREPGSPLHF
V: TRBV27; D: TRBD2; size: -; J: TRBJ2-1; DNA: TGTGCCAGCAGTTTAGGGACTAGCGGGAGTGGCAATGAGCAGTTCTTC; CDR3: CASSLGTSGSGNEQFF
V: TRBV20-1; D: -; size: once; J: TRBJ2-3; DNA: TGCAGTGCTAGAGATGCCGCCGATCCAGCAGATACGCAGTATTTT; CDR3: CSARDAADPADTQYF
V: TRBV5-4; D: TRBD2; size: few; J: TRBJ2-5; DNA: TGTGCCAGCAGCTTGGAACTAGCGGGCCTCCAAGAGACCCAGTACTTC; CDR3: CASSLELAGLQETQYF
V: TRBV10-3; D: -; size: -; J: TRBJ1-4; DNA: TGTGCCTCCAAGCAGGGTCGAGCAACTAATGAAAAACTGTTTTTT; CDR3: CASKQGRATNEKLFF
V: TRBV20-1; D: -; size: -; J: TRBJ2-1; DNA: TGCAGTGCCACAAGGGCAAAGGGGCAGTTCTTC; CDR3: CSATRAKGQFF
V: TRBV3-1; D: -; size: -; J: TRBJ2-2; DNA: TGTGCCAGCAGACCTGGTGGAGCGAACACCGGGGAGCTGTTTTTT; CDR3: CASRPGGANTGELFF
V: TRBV19; D: -; size: -; J: TRBJ2-5; DNA: TGTGCCAGTAGTAGGGGTATCCAAGAGACCCAGTACTTC; CDR3: CASSRGIQETQYF
V: TRBV5-6; D: TRBD1; size: -; J: TRBJ2-7; DNA: TGTGCCAGCAGCCCGTCCCGGGACAGGGGCGGCAACTACGAGCAGTACTTC; CDR3: CASSPSRDRGGNYEQYF
V: TRBV5-1; D: TRBD1; size: -; J: TRBJ2-5; DNA: TGCGCCAGCAGCTTGATCGGCCAAACAGGGGGTGGTGGAGAGACCCAGTACTTC; CDR3: CASSLIGQTGGGGETQYF
V: TRBV15; D: TRBD1; size: -; J: TRBJ1-5; DNA: TGTGCCACCAGCTTCGGGACAGATAGACAGCCCCAGCATTTT; CDR3: CATSFGTDRQPQHF
V: TRBV5-1; D: -; size: once; J: TRBJ1-4; DNA: TGCGCCAGCAGCTTGGAGGGGCCGACCGCGGTCGCTAATGAAAAACTGTTTTTT; CDR3: CASSLEGPTAVANEKLFF
V: TRBV5-1; D: TRBD2; size: -; J: TRBJ2-3; DNA: TGCGCCAGTACTAGCGGGAGTCGGGATACGCAGTATTTT; CDR3: CASTSGSRDTQYF
V: TRBV29-1; D: -; size: -; J: TRBJ1-2; DNA: TGCAGCGTTGGTCCGGGAGGCTGGAACTATGGCTACACCTTC; CDR3: CSVGPGGWNYGYTF
V: TRBV14; D: TRBD2; size: -; J: TRBJ2-1; DNA: TGTGCCAGCAGCCATCGACTAGCGGGAGGGTTCGTTACGCAGTTCTTC; CDR3: CASSHRLAGGFVTQFF
V: TRBV5-1; D: -; size: -; J: TRBJ2-7; DNA: TGCGCCAGCAGCCCACCTACGGACGGAAACGAGCAGTACTTC; CDR3: CASSPPTDGNEQYF
V: TRBV3-1; D: -; size: once; J: TRBJ2-2; DNA: TGTGCCAGCAGCCAAGAGGAGGGGCTAGCAGGTTTCACCGGGGAGCTGTTTTTT; CDR3: CASSQEEGLAGFTGELFF
V: TRBV7-2; D: -; size: -; J: TRBJ2-5; DNA: TGTGCCAGCAGCTTAGGATTTACTAGCCTGGGGCAAGAGACCCAGTACTTC; CDR3: CASSLGFTSLGQETQYF
V: TRBV28; D: -; size: -; J: TRBJ1-4; DNA: TGTGCCAGCAGTTTACGGTCCGGGGGAGCTAATGAAAAACTGTTTTTT; CDR3: CASSLRSGGANEKLFF
V: TRBV2; D: -; size: once; J: TRBJ1-6; DNA: TGTGCCAGCAGTGAGTATCGCACCAACTATAATTCACCCCTCCACTTT; CDR3: CASSEYRTNYNSPLHF
V: TRBV9; D: TRBD2; size: -; J: TRBJ2-3; DNA: TGTGCCAGCACTTCTAGCGGGGGGCCGACAGATACGCAGTATTTT; CDR3: CASTSSGGPTDTQYF
V: TRBV3-1; D: TRBD1; size: -; J: TRBJ1-1; DNA: TGTGCCAGCAGCCAAGAGGTCACGGGACAGGGGAACACTGAAGCTTTCTTT; CDR3: CASSQEVTGQGNTEAFF
V: TRBV20-1; D: -; size: -; J: TRBJ2-2; DNA: TGCAGTGGCACGGACAGTGCGAACACCGGGGAGCTGTTTTTT; CDR3: CSGTDSANTGELFF
V: TRBV19; D: TRBD2; size: -; J: TRBJ2-3; DNA: TGTGCCAGTAGCACTCTAATCGAGCGGGGTACAGATACGCAGTATTTT; CDR3: CASSTLIERGTDTQYF
V: TRBV7-2; D: TRBD1; size: -; J: TRBJ2-7; DNA: TGTGCCAGCAGCCAAGAATCCGGGACAGGGCATAAGACTTACGAGCAGTACTTC; CDR3: CASSQESGTGHKTYEQYF
V: TRBV20-1; D: TRBD1; size: -; J: TRBJ1-3; DNA: TGCAGTGCTGTGGACAGGGGGGCTGGAAACACCATATATTTT; CDR3: CSAVDRGAGNTIYF
V: TRBV18; D: -; size: -; J: TRBJ2-2; DNA: TGTGCCAGCTCACCGTACATGGGGGTCGAGAACACCGGGGAGCTGTTTTTT; CDR3: CASSPYMGVENTGELFF
V: TRBV5-1; D: -; size: -; J: TRBJ1-4; DNA: TGCGCCAGCAGCCTTAATGGGGGAGGTGAAAAACTGTTTTTT; CDR3: CASSLNGGGEKLFF
V: TRBV6-6; D: -; size: -; J: TRBJ2-1; DNA: TGTGCCAGCAGGCCCGGCCCCCAATATGAGCAGTTCTTC; CDR3: CASRPGPQYEQFF
V: TRBV19; D: -; size: -; J: TRBJ2-1; DNA: TGTGCCAGTAGTATGGGCCTTGGCTCCTACAATGAGCAGTTCTTC; CDR3: CASSMGLGSYNEQFF
V: TRBV19; D: -; size: -; J: TRBJ1-6; DNA: TGTGCCAGTAGCGTCGACCCATTGCGACAGTTTAATTCACCCCTCCACTTT; CDR3: CASSVDPLRQFNSPLHF
V: TRBV7-2; D: -; size: -; J: TRBJ1-2; DNA: TGTGCCAGCAGCTTACAAGGAATAGGCATTATTAGCTATGGCTACACCTTC; CDR3: CASSLQGIGIISYGYTF
V: TRBV6-5; D: -; size: -; J: TRBJ1-1; DNA: TGTGCCACCTCTCTGGGCTATGAAGCTTTCTTT; CDR3: CATSLGYEAFF